A selection of T cell receptor beta chains follows, all from one sample in a study of cytomegalovirus exposure and HLA in healthy donors. TCRdb keeps only in-frame clones here, not all; method: immunoSEQ multiplex PCR. The profile shows 160,000 or so clones, roughly 80% of them singletons. The sequencing input was PBMCs. The receptors here all came from a young man in good health and CMV-seronegative. Each CDR3 is given with its conserved first and last residue. The D gene is left open where the match is weak. The size of a clone is reported for some rows only, either as once, few or many, or as a class for expanded clones.

TGTGCCAGCGTACTCTTAGACAGGGGCATGGCTAATGAAAAACTGTTTTTT,CASVLLDRGMANEKLFF,17,TRBV21-1,TRBJ1-4,NA,NA
TGTGCCAGCAGCGGAGTTACGAACACTGAAGCTTTCTTT,CASSGVTNTEAFF,13,TRBV5-6,TRBJ1-1,NA,NA
TGTGCCAGCAGTCAAAGAGCCTGGACAGGGTGGGACTCGGACATTCAGTACTTC,CASSQRAWTGWDSDIQYF,18,TRBV28,TRBJ2-4,TRBD1,NA
TGTGCCAGCAGTGAAGGGGCGCAGAAACTGTTTTTT,CASSEGAQKLFF,12,TRBV25-1,TRBJ1-4,NA,NA
TGTGCCAGCAGCCCTCTATCAGGGGGCAGGGATACGCAGTATTTT,CASSPLSGGRDTQYF,15,TRBV11-2,TRBJ2-3,TRBD1,NA
TGTGCCAGCAGCTTAAGGGGGCCGAATGGCTACACCTTC,CASSLRGPNGYTF,13,TRBV11-1,TRBJ1-2,TRBD1,NA
TGTGCCAGCAGCCTCGGGGGGGCGAGAACTGAAGCTTTCTTT,CASSLGGARTEAFF,14,TRBV5-4,TRBJ1-1,NA,once
TGTGCCAGAACAGGGAGCTCCTACAATGAGCAGTTCTTC,CARTGSSYNEQFF,13,TRBV19,TRBJ2-1,NA,NA
TGTGCCAGCAGTGAACTTTTAGGACAGGTGATCCTAGCTAACTATGGCTACACCTTC,CASSELLGQVILANYGYTF,19,TRBV6-1,TRBJ1-2,TRBD1,once
TGTGCCAGCAGCTCCTCAGGGGCCCGAGGGTCTGATTCACCCCTCCACTTT,CASSSSGARGSDSPLHF,17,TRBV5-4,TRBJ1-6,NA,NA
TGCGCCAGCAGCTTGGATTCAGGTTTACAGGAGACCCAGTACTTC,CASSLDSGLQETQYF,15,TRBV5-1,TRBJ2-5,NA,NA
TGCCTCTCAGGGCGGGGCCCTAATGAAAAACTGTTTTTT,CLSGRGPNEKLFF,13,TRBV6-6,TRBJ1-4,NA,once
TGTGCCAGCACGCAGATCCCGGGACAGGGCCTCTTTAGAGATTTT,CASTQIPGQGLFRDF,15,TRBV6-1,TRBJ1-5,TRBD1,NA
TGTGCCAGCAGCTTAGATATAGGGAGAAGGGGCTACACCTTC,CASSLDIGRRGYTF,14,TRBV7-2,TRBJ1-2,NA,few
TGTGCCAGCAGCTTGGGACAGGGGAGCACAGATACGCAGTATTTT,CASSLGQGSTDTQYF,15,TRBV11-3,TRBJ2-3,TRBD1,NA
TGTGCCAGCAGCTTAGAACCGGGACAGGGAAAGAATGAGCAGTTCTTC,CASSLEPGQGKNEQFF,16,TRBV11-3,TRBJ2-1,TRBD1,NA
TGCAGCGTTACCCTCGGACTAGCCCACAATGAGCAGTTCTTC,CSVTLGLAHNEQFF,14,TRBV29-1,TRBJ2-1,TRBD2,NA